This is a list of T cell receptor beta chains from one sample in a study of T cells in Graves' hyperthyroidism and ophthalmopathy. TCRdb re-derived calls from the multiplex PCR reads in MiXCR, one entry per CDR3 protein. The sample holds fewer than 650,000 distinct CDR3 sequences, about 14% seen once. Specimen: blood. The receptors were sampled from a woman aged 25 to 39 with Graves' hyperthyroidism that later progressed to Graves' ophthalmopathy. Each CDR3 is given with its conserved first and last residue. D genes are given only for firm matches. Clone sizes are given selectively: once, few, many, or a class where the clone is expanded.

V,D,size,length,J,CDR3,DNA
TRBV15,NA,many,15,TRBJ1-5,CATSRDQGGWQPQHF,TGTGCCACCAGCAGAGATCAGGGAGGCTGGCAGCCCCAGCATTTT
TRBV19,NA,NA,16,TRBJ2-2,CASSIVPGDFTGELFF,TGTGCCAGTAGTATAGTACCAGGAGACTTCACCGGGGAGCTGTTTTTT
TRBV11-2,NA,many,15,TRBJ2-1,CASSLGVGAKNEQFF,TGTGCCAGCAGCTTAGGGGTGGGAGCGAAGAATGAGCAGTTCTTC
TRBV19,TRBD1,many,14,TRBJ2-7,CASSIWGQGYEQYF,TGTGCCAGTAGTATTTGGGGACAGGGTTACGAGCAGTACTTC
TRBV20-1,TRBD2,NA,14,TRBJ2-1,CSARDYGLADEQFF,TGCAGTGCTAGAGATTACGGACTAGCCGATGAGCAGTTCTTC
TRBV4-2,NA,few,15,TRBJ2-5,CASSQDWLGGETQYF,TGTGCCAGCAGCCAAGATTGGCTAGGAGGAGAGACCCAGTACTTC
TRBV5-1,TRBD2,few,15,TRBJ2-1,CASSLAPSGLNEQFF,TGCGCCAGCAGCTTGGCGCCTAGCGGGTTAAATGAGCAGTTCTTC
TRBV18,NA,many,14,TRBJ2-3,CASSPVEGTDTQYF,TGTGCCAGCTCACCAGTTGAGGGCACAGATACGCAGTATTTT
TRBV15,NA,NA,16,TRBJ2-5,CATSKNSNQGRETQYF,TGTGCCACCAGTAAAAATTCAAATCAGGGGAGGGAGACCCAGTACTTC
TRBV2,TRBD1,many,18,TRBJ1-2,CASSLDRVGFTDNYGYTF,TGTGCCAGCAGCTTGGACAGGGTAGGGTTTACCGACAACTATGGCTACACCTTC
TRBV28,TRBD2,many,20,TRBJ2-7,CASSQPRLAGTRNDFYEQYF,TGTGCCAGCAGTCAACCGCGACTAGCGGGCACGAGGAACGATTTCTACGAGCAGTACTTC
TRBV28,TRBD2,few,18,TRBJ2-2,CATQREGWGNMNTGELFF,TGTGCCACCCAAAGGGAGGGGTGGGGGAACATGAACACCGGGGAGCTGTTTTTT
TRBV24-1,NA,NA,14,TRBJ1-2,CATSDPRKLGGYTF,TGTGCCACCAGTGATCCCCGGAAGTTGGGGGGCTACACCTTC
TRBV6-5,NA,many,16,TRBJ2-7,CASSYSYRAQRYEQYF,TGTGCCAGCAGTTACTCTTACAGGGCCCAAAGATACGAGCAGTACTTC
TRBV10-3,NA,many,12,TRBJ1-4,CAISAGNEKLFF,TGTGCCATCAGTGCCGGCAATGAAAAACTGTTTTTT
TRBV12-3/TRBV12-4,NA,many,13,TRBJ1-3,CASSFSSGNTIYF,TGTGCCAGCAGTTTTTCCTCTGGAAACACCATATATTTT
TRBV30,TRBD2,NA,17,TRBJ2-7,CAWRGEGRGTFSYEQYF,TGTGCCTGGAGGGGGGAGGGGCGCGGGACCTTCTCCTACGAGCAGTACTTC
TRBV4-3,NA,few,16,TRBJ2-6,CASSQVGNSGANVLTF,TGCGCCAGCAGCCAAGTAGGGAACTCTGGGGCCAACGTCCTGACTTTC
TRBV12-3/TRBV12-4,NA,NA,10,TRBJ1-2,CASNRMGYTF,TGTGCCAGCAACCGAATGGGCTACACCTTC
TRBV4-1,TRBD1,NA,14,TRBJ1-2,CASSQDRGFYGYTF,TGCGCCAGCAGCCAAGACAGGGGGTTCTATGGCTACACCTTC
TRBV3-1,NA,many,15,TRBJ1-5,CASSQERGGDQPQHF,TGTGCCAGCAGCCAAGAACGAGGAGGGGATCAGCCCCAGCATTTT
TRBV28,TRBD1,NA,15,TRBJ2-5,CASSLGPNRGETQYF,TGTGCCAGCAGTTTAGGCCCCAACAGGGGAGAGACCCAGTACTTC
TRBV6-5,TRBD1,few,16,TRBJ2-5,CASSYSRQGPQETQYF,TGTGCCAGCAGTTACTCGCGACAGGGCCCTCAAGAGACCCAGTACTTC
TRBV5-4,TRBD1,many,15,TRBJ2-7,CASSLDRGRPYEQYF,TGTGCCAGCAGCTTGGACAGGGGAAGACCCTACGAGCAGTACTTC
TRBV27,TRBD1,NA,15,TRBJ1-5,CASSNTGGPNQPQHF,TGTGCCAGCAGTAATACAGGGGGCCCCAATCAGCCCCAGCATTTT
TRBV28,NA,few,14,TRBJ1-5,CASSLHKGYQPQHF,TGTGCCAGCAGTTTACATAAGGGATATCAGCCCCAGCATTTT
TRBV13,NA,many,13,TRBJ2-1,CASSFGTYNEQFF,TGTGCCAGCAGCTTCGGGACTTACAATGAGCAGTTCTTC
TRBV3-1,NA,many,14,TRBJ1-6,CASSRTDTYSPLHF,TGTGCCAGCAGCCGGACTGACACTTATTCACCCCTCCACTTT
TRBV5-1,NA,NA,16,TRBJ2-7,CASSLAGQPQGDEQYF,TGCGCCAGCAGCTTGGCAGGGCAGCCCCAAGGCGACGAGCAGTACTTC
TRBV6-5,NA,NA,13,TRBJ2-3,CASSSRGIDTQYF,TGTGCCAGCAGTTCAAGGGGGATAGATACGCAGTATTTT
TRBV11-1,NA,once,12,TRBJ2-7,CASSLRIHEQYF,TGTGCCAGCAGCCTACGGATCCACGAGCAGTACTTC
TRBV29-1,NA,few,13,TRBJ2-7,CSVEQIERHEQYF,TGCAGCGTTGAACAGATCGAGCGCCACGAGCAGTACTTC
TRBV27,NA,few,13,TRBJ2-7,CASSKGGLDEQYF,TGTGCCAGCAGTAAAGGGGGACTGGACGAGCAGTACTTC
TRBV28,NA,many,15,TRBJ2-3,CASSLLGAGKDTQYF,TGTGCCAGCAGTTTATTGGGGGCAGGGAAAGATACGCAGTATTTT
TRBV15,NA,many,14,TRBJ1-5,CATSRGRVNQPQHF,TGTGCCACCAGCAGAGGCCGTGTAAATCAGCCCCAGCATTTT
TRBV27,NA,once,11,TRBJ1-1,CASSFGTVAFF,TGTGCCAGCAGTTTCGGAACTGTAGCTTTCTTT
TRBV19,TRBD2,many,15,TRBJ2-1,CASSTGLAETNEQFF,TGTGCCAGTAGTACGGGACTAGCGGAAACGAATGAGCAGTTCTTC
TRBV7-9,NA,many,15,TRBJ1-6,CASSSWTSYNSPLHF,TGTGCCAGCAGCTCTTGGACGTCTTATAATTCACCCCTCCACTTT
TRBV12-3/TRBV12-4,NA,many,11,TRBJ1-5,CASTSDQPQHF,TGTGCCAGCACCTCCGATCAGCCCCAGCATTTT
TRBV19,TRBD2,few,16,TRBJ2-1,CATLETSVSSYNEQFF,TGTGCCACCCTGGAAACTAGCGTCTCCTCCTACAATGAGCAGTTCTTC
TRBV2,TRBD2,NA,11,TRBJ2-3,CASSESGREYF,TGTGCCAGCAGCGAATCGGGGAGGGAGTATTTT
TRBV7-9,NA,NA,16,TRBJ2-7,CASSLEASATPYEQYF,TGTGCCAGCAGCTTAGAGGCTAGCGCCACCCCCTACGAGCAGTACTTC
TRBV7-2,NA,many,12,TRBJ2-7,CASSPPRYEQYF,TGTGCCAGCAGCCCTCCCCGCTACGAGCAGTACTTC
TRBV7-9,NA,NA,14,TRBJ2-2,CASSLVVESGELFF,TGTGCCAGCAGCTTAGTTGTCGAGTCCGGGGAGCTGTTTTTT
TRBV9,TRBD1,many,12,TRBJ1-1,CASSEGTAEAFF,TGTGCCAGCAGCGAGGGGACAGCCGAAGCTTTCTTT
TRBV10-3,TRBD1,many,15,TRBJ1-1,CAISEAIGQGEAAFF,TGTGCCATCAGTGAGGCGATCGGACAGGGAGAGGCAGCTTTCTTT
TRBV27,NA,few,17,TRBJ1-1,CASSLGGWGALYTEAFF,TGTGCCAGCAGTTTGGGAGGGTGGGGGGCCTTGTACACTGAAGCTTTCTTT
TRBV4-2,NA,few,21,TRBJ1-6,CASSQWGGRGAYSSYNSPLHF,TGTGCCAGCAGCCAATGGGGGGGCAGGGGAGCTTACAGCTCCTATAATTCACCCCTCCACTTT
TRBV14,NA,few,12,TRBJ2-1,CASSQAPGRVFF,TGTGCCAGCAGCCAAGCTCCGGGACGGGTGTTCTTC
TRBV19,TRBD2,many,16,TRBJ2-3,CASSIPGAGAADTQYF,TGTGCCAGTAGTATTCCCGGAGCGGGAGCCGCAGATACGCAGTATTTT
TRBV18,TRBD2,NA,19,TRBJ2-3,CASSAPGLAGPGGTDTQYF,TGTGCCAGCTCCGCACCGGGACTAGCGGGACCAGGGGGCACAGATACGCAGTATTTT
TRBV7-6,NA,many,13,TRBJ1-1,CATGRGTNTEAFF,TGTGCCACGGGGAGGGGCACGAACACTGAAGCTTTCTTT
TRBV28,NA,NA,15,TRBJ1-1,CASSLWRRLRAEAFF,TGTGCCAGCAGTTTGTGGCGCCGCCTGAGGGCTGAAGCTTTCTTT
TRBV6-1,NA,many,16,TRBJ1-1,CASSDYRTGQLTEAFF,TGTGCCAGCAGTGATTACCGAACCGGGCAGCTCACTGAAGCTTTCTTT
TRBV2,TRBD1,many,12,TRBJ2-1,CASTQGAGEQFF,TGTGCCAGCACCCAGGGGGCAGGGGAGCAGTTCTTC
TRBV28,TRBD2,many,19,TRBJ2-4,CASSSRGVGLLIAKNIQYF,TGTGCCAGCAGTTCGCGGGGGGTGGGACTCCTGATAGCCAAAAACATTCAGTACTTC
TRBV20-1,TRBD2,few,16,TRBJ2-1,CSAPLWAGGSIHEQFF,TGCAGTGCACCACTTTGGGCGGGAGGTTCTATTCATGAGCAGTTCTTC
TRBV5-6,NA,many,15,TRBJ2-1,CASSLGGTVYNEQFF,TGTGCCAGCAGCTTGGGTGGCACGGTCTACAATGAGCAGTTCTTC
TRBV11-3,TRBD2,many,16,TRBJ2-1,CASSSRDGGSYNEQFF,TGTGCCAGCAGCAGTCGCGACGGCGGGAGCTACAATGAGCAGTTCTTC
TRBV2,TRBD1,many,16,TRBJ2-6,CASSRDRLSGANVLTF,TGTGCCAGCAGCCGGGACAGACTCTCTGGGGCCAACGTCCTGACTTTC